These 22 T cell receptor beta chains were sequenced from one sample in a study of cytomegalovirus exposure and HLA in healthy donors. The PCR made use of 60 Vbeta and 13 Jbeta primers. Repertoires were generated with immunoSEQ multiplex PCR, while TCRdb's copy carries only in-frame clones and drops some. The sample consists of about 130,000 clones, roughly 78% of them appearing once. The source material was PBMCs. These receptors all come from a man aged 40-55 years in good health and CMV-seropositive.

The V gene is TRBV14, the J gene TRBJ2-3; 7 nucleotides align to TRBD2. CDR1 is SGHDN, CDR2 FVKESK, per germline. The CDR3 has 16 residues. Unmatched junction bases numbered 13, after V lost 4 bases and J lost 6 bases. The CDR3: CASSPRLAHQGDTQYF. DNA for the CDR3: TGTGCCAGCAGCCCCCGACTAGCCCACCAAGGGGATACGCAGTATTTT.

This chain uses TRBV5-1 with TRBJ1-1, with 8 bases matching TRBD1. Looked up from germline, CDR1 is SGHRS and CDR2 is YFSETQ. The CDR3 is 16 residues long. V lost 1 base to trimming and J lost 2 bases; unmatched junction nucleotides: 7. The chain's CDR3 is CASSLRTGKSNTEAFF. CDR3 bases: TGCGCCAGCAGCTTGAGGACAGGGAAATCTAACACTGAAGCTTTCTTT.

The chain links TRBV5-4 to TRBJ2-2; 8 bases line up with TRBD2. V lost 2 bases to trimming and J lost 7 bases; unmatched junction nucleotides: 16. Germline CDR1 reads SGHNT; CDR2 reads YYREEE (reference sequence). The CDR3 extends over 18 amino acids. The CDR3 DNA follows: TGTGCCAGCAGCTTCCCTGGGGCTAGCGGGTCCCCTTTCGGGGAGCTGTTTTTT. This encodes CASSFPGASGSPFGELFF.

This rearrangement joins TRBV10-3 to TRBJ1-1; D is ambiguous. With 0 bases removed from V and 0 bases from J, the gap between germline ends came to 14 bases. This CDR3 spans 17 amino acids. The germline CDR1 and CDR2 sequences are ENHRY and SYGVKD. The CDR3 reads CAISESSGPAMNTEAFF. In nucleotides, the CDR3 is TGTGCCATCAGTGAGTCATCGGGTCCTGCCATGAACACTGAAGCTTTCTTT.

This sequence joins TRBV5-6 and TRBJ1-2; a possible D gene is TRBD1 (6 bases). This CDR3 region has 12 residues. CDR1 and CDR2 from the germline V gene are SGHDT and YYEEEE. The V gene lost 2 bases and the J gene lost 8 bases, with 10 bases spanning the gap. The chain's CDR3 is CASSFQGLGYTF. The CDR3 DNA reads as TGTGCCAGCAGCTTCCAGGGGTTAGGCTACACCTTC.

This sequence joins TRBV6-1 and TRBJ1-2; D uncertain. CDR1 and CDR2 (germline): MNHNS, SASEGT. The CDR3 has 13 residues. V was shortened by 7 bases and J by 7 bases, with 16 bases between the two germline ends. CDR3 region: CASIMTNRGGYTF. The DNA of the CDR3 is TGTGCCAGCATTATGACCAACCGGGGTGGCTACACCTTC.

The J gene is TRBJ2-7, the V gene TRBV9; 13 bases align to TRBD2. With V trimmed by 3 bases and J by 12 bases, 12 bases remained unmatched. CDR1 SGDLS and CDR2 YYNGEE come from the germline V gene. The CDR3 totals 15 residues. The CDR3 spells CASSEGTSGTSGMYF. The CDR3 DNA sequence: TGTGCCAGCAGCGAGGGGACTAGCGGGACCTCGGGGATGTACTTC.

The rearrangement links TRBV19 to TRBJ1-1; 8 nucleotides match TRBD1. The germline CDR1 and CDR2 sequences are LNHDA and SQIVND (reference sequence). Losses at the gene ends were 5 bases for V and 8 bases for J; bases not matched to a gene: 4. The CDR3 contains 12 residues. The CDR3 loop is CASSPRDREAFF. The CDR3 coding sequence is TGTGCCAGTAGTCCCCGGGACAGGGAAGCTTTCTTT.

In this sample, this clone turned up once. This chain links TRBV6-5 with TRBJ2-7, with a weak D call TRBD2 (5 bases). Deletions cut 6 bases from V and 2 bases from J, with 11 bases between. The CDR3 runs 13 residues. Germline lookup yields CDR1 MNHEY and CDR2 SVGAGI. In nucleotides, the CDR3 is TGTGCCAGCAGAAGCGGCCTCGCCTACGAGCAGTACTTC. Its protein is CASRSGLAYEQYF.

The chain joins TRBV30 to TRBJ1-2, with unresolved D. CDR1 and CDR2 from the germline V gene are GTSNPN and SVGIG (reference sequence). Trimming took 0 bases from V and 2 from J, leaving 13 bases between them. This CDR3 spans 15 amino acids. CDR3 in amino acids: CAWSVRGVVNYGYTF. The CDR3 DNA reads as TGTGCCTGGAGTGTCCGCGGGGTCGTCAACTATGGCTACACCTTC. The full variable domain, completed using reference TRBV30 and TRBJ1-2, is SQTIHQWPATLVQPVGSPLSLECTVEGTSNPNLYWYRQAAGRGLQLLFYSVGIGQISSEVPQNLSASRPQDRQFILSSKKLLLSDSGFYLCAWSVRGVVNYGYTFGSGTRLTVV.

The rearrangement joins TRBV6-1 to TRBJ2-5; tentatively, D is TRBD1 (5 bases). CDR3 size: 15 residues. The V and J ends lost 5 bases and 7 bases respectively, with 20 bases between them. Germline V CDR1 and CDR2: MNHNS, SASEGT. As DNA, the CDR3 is TGTGCCAGCAGTTCCCAAAGACGCAAAACAGGGACCCAGTACTTC. Amino acid sequence: CASSSQRRKTGTQYF.

This chain links TRBV16 with TRBJ1-2; 8 nucleotides match TRBD1. The ends lost 4 bases at V and 4 bases at J; junction bases unmatched: 5. Germline V gene lookup returns CDR1 KGHSY and CDR2 FQNENV. This CDR3 comprises 14 residues. The CDR3 is CASSRRTGTYGYTF. The CDR3 DNA follows: TGTGCCAGCAGCCGAAGGACAGGGACCTATGGCTACACCTTC.

This clone was detected only a few times. The chain has TRBV18 and TRBJ2-7; maybe TRBD2 (6 bases). The CDR3 has 14 amino acids. V shed 4 bases and J shed 7 bases, with 17 bases lying between them. Per germline, CDR1 KGHSH and CDR2 LQKENI. The CDR3 loop reads CASSLLGDLGEQYF. CDR3 sequence (DNA): TGTGCCAGCTCACTACTGGGGGACTTGGGAGAGCAGTACTTC.

The chain employs TRBV7-2 and TRBJ1-2; no clear D. CDR1 is SGHTA, CDR2 FQGNSA, per germline. The CDR3 is made up of 11 amino acids. Trimming pared 5 bases from V and 3 bases from J, leaving 4 bases between. The CDR3 sequence is CASSPYYGYTF. CDR3 sequence (DNA): TGTGCCAGCAGCCCCTACTATGGCTACACCTTC.

This clone is a singleton in its sample. The chain joins TRBV10-3 to TRBJ1-2, with TRBD1 as a possible D gene (6 bases). V lost 0 bases and J 6 bases, leaving 23 bases between the germline ends. Germline assignment: CDR1 ENHRY and CDR2 SYGVKD. The CDR3 extends over 18 amino acids. The CDR3 region is CAISESRRGIGGFDGYTF. The CDR3 DNA reads as TGTGCCATCAGTGAGTCGAGGCGGGGGATTGGGGGCTTCGATGGCTACACCTTC.

In the case of this clone: Other DNA sequences in this sample translate to the same CDR3. The chain employs TRBV7-5 and TRBJ2-7; TRBD1, the D gene given by the table, was not confirmed from the DNA. TRBV7-5 has pseudogene status. The CDR3 runs to 15 residues. CDR3 sequence: CVRSQGQGGTYEQYF. CDR3 DNA: TGTGTCAGAAGCCAGGGACAGGGGGGTACCTACGAGCAGTACTTC.

The chain employs TRBV29-1 and TRBJ2-1; D is perhaps TRBD2 (5 bases). This CDR3 has 14 amino acids. Germline values: CDR1 SQVTM, CDR2 ANQGSEA. V lost 3 bases and J 4 bases, leaving 13 bases between the germline ends. CDR3 residues: CSVDLAVEYNEQFF. The CDR3 nucleotides are TGCAGCGTTGACCTAGCCGTAGAATACAATGAGCAGTTCTTC.

The J gene is TRBJ2-5, the V gene TRBV5-4, with D tentatively TRBD2 (5 bases). Germline CDR1 reads SGHNT; CDR2 reads YYREEE (reference sequence). Trimming took off 4 bases at V and 11 bases at J, with 15 bases between the two ends. This CDR3 region has 12 residues. CDR3 sequence reads: CASSPRTEEQYF. In nucleotides, the CDR3 is TGTGCCAGCAGCCCCCGGACTGAGGAGCAGTACTTC. Complete variable domain (other parts from reference TRBV5-4 and TRBJ2-5): ETGVTQSPTHLIKTRGQQVTLRCSSQSGHNTVSWYQQALGQGPQFIFQYYREEENGRGNFPPRFSGLQFPNYSSELNVNALELDDSALYLCASSPRTEEQYFGPGTRLLVL.

V is TRBV6-4 and J is TRBJ1-5; tentatively, D is TRBD1 (6 bases). Per the germline V gene, CDR1 is MRHNA and CDR2 is SNTAGT. With 0 bases removed from V and 1 base from J, the gap between germline ends came to 10 bases. The CDR3 has 16 amino acids. The CDR3 sequence is CASSDSGTTSNQPQHF. The CDR3 bases are TGTGCCAGCAGTGACTCCGGGACAACAAGCAATCAGCCCCAGCATTTT.

A note on this clone: Additional DNA sequences in this sample encode the identical CDR3. The genes are TRBV5-1 and TRBJ2-7, with TRBD1 matching over 8 bases. Germline V lookup: CDR1 SGHRS, CDR2 YFSETQ. This CDR3 is 13 amino acids long. J lost 3 bases, V lost 1 base, and 0 bases had no gene match. The CDR3 nucleotides read TGCGCCAGCAGCTTGACAGGGGGCTACGAGCAGTACTTC. Protein: CASSLTGGYEQYF. The complete variable domain, with remaining parts taken from reference TRBV5-1 and TRBJ2-7, reads KAGVTQTPRYLIKTRGQQVTLSCSPISGHRSVSWYQQTPGQGLQFLFEYFSETQRNKGNFPGRFSGRQFSNSRSEMNVSTLELGDSALYLCASSLTGGYEQYFGPGTRLTVT.

The chain joins TRBV19 to TRBJ1-4, with D possibly TRBD1 on 5 matching bases. This CDR3 is 14 amino acids long. The germline V gene has CDR1 LNHDA and CDR2 SQIVND (reference sequence). V was trimmed by 5 bases and J by 8 bases, leaving 15 bases between them. In DNA form, the CDR3 reads TGTGCCAGTAGTGCCGGTCGACAGATCGAAAAACTGTTTTTT. Translating it yields CASSAGRQIEKLFF.

This clone came up a few times. V and J are TRBV7-9 and TRBJ1-5; 7 bases map to TRBD1. V lost 5 bases to trimming and J lost 4 bases; unmatched junction nucleotides: 2. Germline V gene lookup returns CDR1 SEHNR and CDR2 FQNEAQ (reference sequence). This CDR3 spans 13 amino acids. The CDR3 spells CASSQTGNQPQHF. CDR3 sequence (DNA): TGTGCCAGCAGCCAGACAGGGAATCAGCCCCAGCATTTT.